This T cell receptor beta chain was identified during a study of CD8 T cells in ankylosing spondylitis. Study-level findings and limits: What seemed typical of ankylosing spondylitis blood was a TCR beta motif built from roughly 8 highly homologous variants. Disease-linked clones were CD8+ and relatively rare in peripheral blood. Some of the motif variants had earlier been found in reactive arthritis patients' fluid and blood. Matched synovial fluid from ankylosing spondylitis patients was reported to be enriched for disease-linked clones.

There are a few counts of this clonotype. Its specificity is unknown. The CDR3 is made up of 16 amino acids. V lost 1 base, J lost 8 bases, and 8 bases stayed unmatched. CDR1 and CDR2 from the germline V gene are SGHNT and YENEEA. A quantitative 5'-RACE method, one with molecular barcodes, was used to make TCR beta libraries. TCRdb itself ran the 5' RACE reads through MiXCR, one entry per CDR3 protein. Of about 800,000 distinct CDR3 sequences in the sample, approximately 12% were seen once. The V gene is TRBV11-3, the J gene TRBJ2-1; 10 nucleotides line up with TRBD2. The sample was blood, either unsorted or a sorted T cell fraction (not recorded which). The source of this sequence is a male donor with ankylosing spondylitis. CDR3: CASSLGSSGRGDEQFF. As DNA, the CDR3 is TGTGCCAGCAGCTTAGGCTCAAGCGGGAGGGGAGATGAGCAGTTCTTC.